This T cell receptor beta chain was identified during a study of neoadjuvant nivolumab and ipilimumab in lung cancer. In the study overall: Patients got nivolumab 3 mg/kg on days 1, 15 and 29; combination added ipilimumab 1 mg/kg day 1. The study's findings and limits: From pretherapy to surgery, tumor richness and clonality rose with dual therapy. TCR clonality did not significantly correlate with pathologic tumor regression.

The protocol was immunoSEQ multiplex PCR, while the TCRdb copy is restricted to in-frame clones and leaves out a portion. This repertoire shows about 18,000 clones, about 77% found once; its top ten account for roughly 7.1%. Only a few counts were recorded for this clone. What it recognizes is unknown. The CDR3 spans 13 residues. Trimming took off 6 bases at V and 16 bases at J, with 22 bases between the two ends. Germline CDR1 reads SGHTA; CDR2 reads FQGNSA. The V gene is TRBV7-2, the J gene TRBJ2-1, with TRBD2 as a possible D gene (7 bases). The sample consisted of tumor tissue, taken after neoadjuvant nivolumab, alone or with ipilimumab, at or shortly before surgery. The sequence derives from an adult with non-small cell lung cancer. CDR3: CASSQESGDIAFF. In nucleotides, the CDR3 is TGTGCCAGCAGTCAGGAGAGCGGGGACATAGCCTTCTTC.